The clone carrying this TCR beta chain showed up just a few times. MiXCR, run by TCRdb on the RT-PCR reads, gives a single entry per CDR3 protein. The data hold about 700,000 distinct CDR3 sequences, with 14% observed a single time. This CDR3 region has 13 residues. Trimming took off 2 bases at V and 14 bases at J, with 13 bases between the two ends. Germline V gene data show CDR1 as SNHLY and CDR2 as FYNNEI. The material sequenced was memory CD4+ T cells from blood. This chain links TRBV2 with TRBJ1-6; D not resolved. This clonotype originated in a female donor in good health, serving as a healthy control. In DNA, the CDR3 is TGTGCCAGCAGTGAAACGGAGGGAAGGACCCTCCACTTT. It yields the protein CASSETEGRTLHF.